The 22 T cell receptor beta chains reported below all come from one sample, sequenced in a study of blood T cell repertoires in COVID-19 (dated by TCRdb to 2018 to 2021). To prepare the library, the immunoSEQ multiplex PCR assay was applied. Not all clones reach the TCRdb copy of this immuneACCESS table, which keeps in-frame sequences only. Checked studies attribute under half of the gap to unresolved V genes and leave the rest unexplained. A total of 130,000 or so clones appear in this sample, more than 60% of them only once. Together, the top ten hold 15% to 20% of the sample. Sequenced material: peripheral blood. The origin of the receptors is a man aged 45 to 65 with acute or convalescent COVID-19.

The chain uses TRBV3-1 (or the pseudogene TRBV3-2) and TRBJ1-2; 10 bases fit TRBD1. The CDR3 spans 14 residues. After removal of 6 bases from V and 7 bases from J, the junction contained 8 bases not matched to a gene. Germline lookup yields CDR1 LGHDT and CDR2 YNNKEL (reference sequence). The CDR3 nucleotides are TGTGCCAGCAGTTCGGGACAGGGGAGGTTTGGCTACACCTTC. Translation: CASSSGQGRFGYTF.

This clone came up many times. This rearrangement joins TRBV2 to TRBJ2-7, with 15 bases lining up with TRBD2. The length of the CDR3 is 16 residues. Germline V gives CDR1 SNHLY, CDR2 FYNNEI. With V trimmed by 6 bases and J by 0 bases, 3 bases remained unmatched. CDR3 protein: CASRWTSGGVSYEQYF. Here the CDR3 DNA reads TGTGCCAGCAGGTGGACTAGCGGGGGGGTCTCCTACGAGCAGTACTTC.

V usage is TRBV24-1 and J usage is TRBJ1-2; unclear D gene. Between the trimmed V and J ends, which lost 4 bases and 5 bases, there was a span of 10 bases. The CDR3 is 13 amino acids. The germline gives CDR1 KGHDR, CDR2 SFDVKD. CDR3 sequence reads: CATSDPVQYGYTF. The DNA of the CDR3 is TGTGCCACCAGTGACCCAGTCCAGTATGGCTACACCTTC.

The rearrangement uses TRBV19 and TRBJ2-2, with D maybe TRBD2 (5 bases). Trimming removed 2 bases at V and 7 bases at J, with 11 bases between. The CDR3 loop spans 14 amino acids. Germline lookup yields CDR1 LNHDA and CDR2 SQIVND (reference sequence). CDR3 coding DNA: TGTGCCAGTAGTATAAGGCTAGCTAGCGGGGAGCTGTTTTTT. It translates to CASSIRLASGELFF.

This chain links TRBV3-1 (or the pseudogene TRBV3-2) with TRBJ1-1; D may be TRBD1 (5 bases). CDR3 length: 13 amino acids. Germline CDR1 LGHDT, CDR2 YNNKEL (reference sequence). The V end was cut by 4 bases, the J end by 8 bases, with 14 bases between. CDR3 region: CASSPPPHREAFF. Here the CDR3 DNA reads TGTGCCAGCAGCCCTCCCCCCCACAGGGAAGCTTTCTTT.

V is TRBV5-1 and J is TRBJ1-2; 10 nucleotides align to TRBD1. Germline V gene data show CDR1 as SGHRS and CDR2 as YFSETQ. CDR3 size: 15 residues. V was pared by 4 bases and J by 4 bases, with 7 bases of the junction left unmatched. The CDR3 bases are TGCGCCAGCAGCGCGGGACAGGGGATACCCTATGGCTACACCTTC. Protein sequence: CASSAGQGIPYGYTF.

The rearrangement joins TRBV24-1 to TRBJ2-1, with D possibly TRBD1 on 5 matching bases. Germline V gene sequence: CDR1 KGHDR, CDR2 SFDVKD. The CDR3 covers 14 residues. V was clipped by 3 bases and J by 10 bases, with 15 bases between them. The chain's CDR3 is CATSDTDSWTEQFF. The CDR3 region has the DNA TGTGCCACCAGTGATACAGACAGTTGGACGGAGCAGTTCTTC.

The rearrangement joins TRBV12-3 or TRBV12-4 to TRBJ1-1; D remains ambiguous. The CDR3 is 13 amino acids. Trimming took off 2 bases at V and 1 base at J, with 5 bases between the two ends. CDR3 loop: CASSLIQNTEAFF. CDR3 DNA: TGTGCCAGCAGTTTAATTCAGAACACTGAAGCTTTCTTT.

The chain carries TRBV29-1 and TRBJ2-2; 7 positions agree with TRBD1. V lost 4 bases and J lost 6; bases outside the gene matches: 5. The CDR3 loop spans 13 amino acids. Germline CDR1 reads SQVTM; CDR2 reads ANQGSEA. The CDR3 loop reads CSVGVQGAGELFF. The CDR3 DNA sequence: TGCAGCGTTGGAGTCCAGGGGGCCGGGGAGCTGTTTTTT.

This clone was found a few times. The V and J genes are TRBV15 and TRBJ1-4; 8 bases map to TRBD1. The CDR3 consists of 15 residues. The V segment lost 0 bases and the J segment 9 bases; nucleotides outside the gene matches: 6. Germline V gives CDR1 LNHNV, CDR2 YYDKDF (reference sequence). CDR3 protein: CATSRDQGRGQKLFF. In nucleotides, the CDR3 is TGTGCCACCAGCAGAGATCAAGGCAGGGGGCAAAAACTGTTTTTT.

Concerning this clone itself: At the DNA level, this CDR3 is encoded by other sequences in the same sample as well. The chain employs TRBV7-6 and TRBJ1-2; weak D call: TRBD1 (5 bases). CDR3 length equals 14 residues. Germline V gene data show CDR1 as SGHVS and CDR2 as FNYEAQ. The ends were cut back, 1 base at V and 4 bases at J, with 10 bases in the middle. CDR3 region: CASSLGQGGYGYTF. CDR3 sequence (DNA): TGTGCCAGCAGCTTAGGGCAGGGCGGCTATGGCTACACCTTC.

This clone was observed a single time. This chain connects TRBV15 to TRBJ2-3; no clear D. The CDR3 totals 13 residues. V was clipped by 0 bases and J by 5 bases, with 6 bases between them. Germline CDR1 reads LNHNV; CDR2 reads YYDKDF (reference sequence). CDR3 amino acids: CATSREARDTQYF. CDR3 coding DNA: TGTGCCACCAGCAGAGAAGCGAGAGATACGCAGTATTTT.

The rearrangement joins TRBV5-1 to TRBJ2-1; 7 nucleotides line up with TRBD1. CDR3 size: 14 residues. The V segment lost 4 bases and the J segment 3 bases; nucleotides outside the gene matches: 4. CDR1 and CDR2 from the germline V gene are SGHRS and YFSETQ. CDR3 in amino acids: CASSAGTDYNEQFF. The CDR3, as DNA: TGCGCCAGCAGCGCAGGGACAGACTACAATGAGCAGTTCTTC.

This clone has only a few counts. This chain joins TRBV5-1 and TRBJ2-2; maybe TRBD1 (6 bases). CDR3 length: 14 residues. Between the trimmed V and J ends, which lost 0 bases and 7 bases, there was a span of 10 bases. Germline V gene sequence: CDR1 SGHRS, CDR2 YFSETQ. CDR3 coding DNA: TGCGCCAGCAGCTTGGACAGGGAAGACGGGGAGCTGTTTTTT. As protein: CASSLDREDGELFF.

J is TRBJ1-2 and V is TRBV5-4; D not resolved. Per the germline V gene, CDR1 is SGHNT and CDR2 is YYREEE (reference sequence). V lost 0 bases to trimming and J lost 4 bases, with 16 bases between them. This CDR3 comprises 16 residues. DNA of the CDR3: TGTGCCAGCAGCTTGGCCTCCGATCGGGGTGGCTATGGCTACACCTTC. Residues: CASSLASDRGGYGYTF.

To note about this clone: The same CDR3 also results from other DNA sequences found in this sample. CDR3 protein: CASRGQGATEAFF. DNA of the CDR3: TGCGCCAGCAGGGGACAGGGGGCCACTGAAGCTTTCTTT. This chain connects TRBV10-2 to TRBJ1-1; 12 positions agree with TRBD1. In germline, CDR1 is WSHSY, CDR2 SAAADI. V gave up 6 bases and J gave up 4 bases; unmatched junction bases: 0. CDR3 length equals 13 residues.

The gene calls are TRBV2 and TRBJ1-2; a possible D gene is TRBD1 (5 bases). The CDR3 has 14 amino acids. From germline, CDR1 is SNHLY and CDR2 FYNNEI. The germline V and J ends were trimmed by 5 bases and 4 bases, with 14 bases remaining between them. In nucleotides, the CDR3 is TGTGCCAGCAGTACCTCAGGGTATCCCTATGGCTACACCTTC. The encoded protein is CASSTSGYPYGYTF.

The chain combines TRBV9 with TRBJ2-5, with TRBD1 identical over 7 bases. The germline gives CDR1 SGDLS, CDR2 YYNGEE. The CDR3 has 15 residues. The V segment lost 2 bases and the J segment 5 bases; nucleotides outside the gene matches: 9. CDR3 in DNA: TGTGCCAGCAGCGTTGAACCGGGACAGTACGAGACCCAGTACTTC. Residues: CASSVEPGQYETQYF.

The chain couples TRBV18 to TRBJ1-3; tentative D call: TRBD1 (5 bases). The V gene's germline CDR1 is KGHSH and CDR2 LQKENI. Deletions cut 4 bases from V and 4 bases from J, with 11 bases between. There are 14 residues in the CDR3. CDR3 loop: CASSQIDSGNTIYF. In nucleotides, the CDR3 is TGTGCCAGCTCACAAATCGACAGCGGAAACACCATATATTTT.

The genes are TRBV2 and TRBJ2-7, with 7 nucleotides matching TRBD1. This CDR3 region has 12 residues. The J segment lost 2 bases and the V segment lost 8 bases, leaving 3 bases of the junction unmatched. Germline-derived CDR1 and CDR2 are SNHLY and FYNNEI. CDR3 sequence: CASGQATYEQYF. Here the CDR3 DNA reads TGTGCCAGCGGACAGGCTACCTACGAGCAGTACTTC.

This sequence joins TRBV7-8 and TRBJ2-7, with 9 bases lining up with TRBD1. V shed 5 bases, J shed 3 bases, and the junction held 8 bases outside the gene matches. Germline CDR1 is SGHVS and CDR2 is FQNEAQ. The CDR3 consists of 15 residues. DNA for the CDR3: TGTGCCAGCAGCGCCAAAACAGGGGGCGACTACGAGCAGTACTTC. This sequence encodes CASSAKTGGDYEQYF.

To note about this clone: One end of the junction fails to match germline, which may point to a read error. This chain connects TRBV11-1 to TRBJ2-1, with 8 positions matching TRBD1. The CDR3 runs to 12 residues. Germline V CDR1 and CDR2: SGHAT, FQDESV (reference sequence). The CDR3 sequence: CAGSFADREEFF. The CDR3, as DNA: TGTGCCGGCAGCTTTGCGGACAGGGAGGAGTTCTTC.